This TCR beta chain was sequenced in a study of CD8 T cells in Susac syndrome. Random hexamers served to reverse transcribe roughly 0.5 to 1 ug RNA. Amplification of TCR beta CDR3 spanned 54 Vbeta and 13 Jbeta via immunoSEQ multiplex PCR. MiXCR was run by TCRdb on the immunoSEQ multiplex PCR reads, yielding one entry per CDR3 protein. The sample lists tens of thousands of distinct CDR3 sequences, around 93% seen once, with roughly 0.46% in the top ten. Germline CDR1 and CDR2: LGHDT and YNNKEL (reference sequence). With 0 bases removed from V and 3 bases from J, the gap between germline ends came to 4 bases. The CDR3 is made up of 13 amino acids. Under recently defined diagnostic criteria, the patients with Susac syndrome qualified as having definite or probable disease.

The sequencing sample was made of CD8+ T cells from PBMCs. The chain is built from TRBV3-1 and TRBJ2-3; D remains ambiguous. This TCR was sampled from a human donor with Susac syndrome. The CDR3 sequence: CASSQEGTDTQYF. CDR3 nucleotides: TGTGCCAGCAGCCAAGAGGGGACAGATACGCAGTATTTT.